This T cell receptor beta chain derives from a study of shared clonotypes between healthy human individuals. Whole-study results and caveats: Rarefaction gave evidence that sorted-subset sequencing remained incomplete despite large depth. The naive CD4 repertoires of several donors were compared, and around 5% of clonotypes were shared.

Germline V gene sequence: CDR1 MNHEY, CDR2 SMNVEV (reference sequence). V was shortened by 9 bases and J by 5 bases, with 17 bases between the two germline ends. The CDR3 runs 14 residues. Notes on this clone: Its antigen remains unknown.

Only in-frame clones appear in the TCRdb table, and some are missing; sequencing was by immunoSEQ multiplex PCR. The table shows 2.3 million or so clones, with over 85% occurring only once. Sequencing was done on a sample of naive CD4+ T cells from PBMCs. The subset: CD45RA+ positively selected. The chain couples TRBV27 to TRBJ1-5, with unresolved D. This TCR was sampled from a young man in good health. Some clones in this sample may be carry-over from other donors' samples. CDR3 loop: CASRRTENYQPQHF. CDR3 DNA sequence: TGTGCCAGTCGAAGGACGGAGAATTATCAGCCCCAGCATTTT.